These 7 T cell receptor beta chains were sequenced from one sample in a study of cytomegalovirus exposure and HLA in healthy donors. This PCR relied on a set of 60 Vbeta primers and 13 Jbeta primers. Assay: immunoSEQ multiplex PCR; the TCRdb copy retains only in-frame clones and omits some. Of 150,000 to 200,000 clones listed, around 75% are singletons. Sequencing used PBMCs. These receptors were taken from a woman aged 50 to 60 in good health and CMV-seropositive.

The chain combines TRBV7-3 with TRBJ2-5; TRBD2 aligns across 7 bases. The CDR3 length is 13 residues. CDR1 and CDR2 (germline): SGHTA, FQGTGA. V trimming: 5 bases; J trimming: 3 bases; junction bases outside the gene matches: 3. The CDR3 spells CASSPGGKETQYF. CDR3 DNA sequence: TGTGCCAGCAGCCCCGGGGGGAAAGAGACCCAGTACTTC.

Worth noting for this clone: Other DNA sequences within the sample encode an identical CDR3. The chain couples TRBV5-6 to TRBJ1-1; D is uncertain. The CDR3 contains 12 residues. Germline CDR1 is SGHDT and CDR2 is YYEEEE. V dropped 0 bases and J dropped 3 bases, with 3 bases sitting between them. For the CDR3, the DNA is TGTGCCAGCAGCTTGGGAGACACTGAAGCTTTCTTT. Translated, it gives CASSLGDTEAFF.

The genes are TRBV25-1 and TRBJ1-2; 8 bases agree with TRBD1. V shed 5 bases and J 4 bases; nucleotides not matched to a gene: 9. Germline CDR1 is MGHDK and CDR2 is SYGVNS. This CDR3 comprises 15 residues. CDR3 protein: CASSNDRGGGYGYTF. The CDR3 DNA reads TGTGCCAGCAGTAACGACAGGGGTGGTGGCTATGGCTACACCTTC.

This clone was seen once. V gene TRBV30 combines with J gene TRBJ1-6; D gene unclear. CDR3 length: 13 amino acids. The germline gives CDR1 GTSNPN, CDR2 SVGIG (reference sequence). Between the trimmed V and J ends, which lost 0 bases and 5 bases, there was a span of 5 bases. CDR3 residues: CAWSVGDNSPLHF. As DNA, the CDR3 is TGTGCCTGGAGTGTCGGAGATAATTCACCCCTCCACTTT.

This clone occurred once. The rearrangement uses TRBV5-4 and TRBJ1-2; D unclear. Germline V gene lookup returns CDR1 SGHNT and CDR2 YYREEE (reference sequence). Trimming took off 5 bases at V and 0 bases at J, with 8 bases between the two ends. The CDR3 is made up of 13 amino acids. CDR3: CASSPTSNYGYTF. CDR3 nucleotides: TGTGCCAGCAGTCCAACATCTAACTATGGCTACACCTTC.

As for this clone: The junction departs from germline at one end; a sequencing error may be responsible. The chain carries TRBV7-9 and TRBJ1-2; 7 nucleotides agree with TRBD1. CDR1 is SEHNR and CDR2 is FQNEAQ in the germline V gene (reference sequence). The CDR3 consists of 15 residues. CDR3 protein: CSSSLGTVKGYGYTF. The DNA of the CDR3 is TGTTCCAGCAGCCTCGGGACAGTAAAGGGCTATGGCTACACCTTC.

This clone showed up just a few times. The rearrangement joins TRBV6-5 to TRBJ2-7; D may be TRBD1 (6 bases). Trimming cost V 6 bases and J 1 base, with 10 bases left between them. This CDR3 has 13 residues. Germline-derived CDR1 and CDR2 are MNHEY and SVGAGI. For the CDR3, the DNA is TGTGCCAGCAGCCAGGACAGATCCTACGAGCAGTACTTC. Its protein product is CASSQDRSYEQYF.